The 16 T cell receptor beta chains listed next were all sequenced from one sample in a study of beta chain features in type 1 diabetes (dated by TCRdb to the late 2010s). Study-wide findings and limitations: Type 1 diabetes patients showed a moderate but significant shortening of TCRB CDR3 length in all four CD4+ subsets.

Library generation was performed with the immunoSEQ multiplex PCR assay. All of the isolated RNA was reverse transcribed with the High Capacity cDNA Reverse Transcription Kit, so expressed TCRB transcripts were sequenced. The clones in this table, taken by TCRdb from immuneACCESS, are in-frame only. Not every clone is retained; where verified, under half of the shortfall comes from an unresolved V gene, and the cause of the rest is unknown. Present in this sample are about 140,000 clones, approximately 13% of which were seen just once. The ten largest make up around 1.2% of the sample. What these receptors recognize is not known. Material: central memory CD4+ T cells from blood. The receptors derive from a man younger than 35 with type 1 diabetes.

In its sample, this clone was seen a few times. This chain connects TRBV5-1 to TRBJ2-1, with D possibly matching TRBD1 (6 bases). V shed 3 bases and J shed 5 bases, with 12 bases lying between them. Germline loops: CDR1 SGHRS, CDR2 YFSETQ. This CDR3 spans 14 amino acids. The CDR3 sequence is CASSYQGFNNEQFF. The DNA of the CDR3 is TGCGCCAGCAGCTACCAGGGGTTCAACAATGAGCAGTTCTTC.

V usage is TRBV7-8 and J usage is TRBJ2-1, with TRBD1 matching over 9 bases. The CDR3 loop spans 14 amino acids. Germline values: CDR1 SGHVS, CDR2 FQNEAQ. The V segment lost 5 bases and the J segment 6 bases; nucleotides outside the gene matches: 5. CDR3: CASSRDRAVNEQFF. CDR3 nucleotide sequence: TGTGCCAGCAGCCGGGACAGGGCTGTCAATGAGCAGTTCTTC.

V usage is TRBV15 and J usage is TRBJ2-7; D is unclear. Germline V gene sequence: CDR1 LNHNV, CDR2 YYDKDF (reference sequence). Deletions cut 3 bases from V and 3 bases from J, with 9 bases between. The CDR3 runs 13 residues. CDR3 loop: CATSRGTDYEQYF. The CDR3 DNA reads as TGTGCCACCAGCAGGGGCACAGACTACGAGCAGTACTTC.

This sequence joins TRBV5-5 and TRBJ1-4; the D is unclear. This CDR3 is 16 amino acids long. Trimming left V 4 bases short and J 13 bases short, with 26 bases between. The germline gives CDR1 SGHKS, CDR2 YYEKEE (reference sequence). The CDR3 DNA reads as TGTGCCAGCAGCGCGTCAATTGACGGAGGGAGGATAGGACTGTTTTTT. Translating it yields CASSASIDGGRIGLFF.

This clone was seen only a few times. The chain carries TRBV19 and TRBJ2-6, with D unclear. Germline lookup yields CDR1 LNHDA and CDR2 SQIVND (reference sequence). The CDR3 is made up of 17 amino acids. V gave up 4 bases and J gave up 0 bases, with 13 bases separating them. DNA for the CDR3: TGTGCCAGTAGTAGATCTGGACGGAACTCTGGGGCCAACGTCCTGACTTTC. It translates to CASSRSGRNSGANVLTF.

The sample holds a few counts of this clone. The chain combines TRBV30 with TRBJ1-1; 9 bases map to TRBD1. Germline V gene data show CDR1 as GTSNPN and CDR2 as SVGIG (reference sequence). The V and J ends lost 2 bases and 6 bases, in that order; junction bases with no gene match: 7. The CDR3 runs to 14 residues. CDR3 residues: CAWSTGQGRPEAFF. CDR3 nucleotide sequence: TGTGCCTGGAGTACAGGACAGGGGAGGCCTGAAGCTTTCTTT.

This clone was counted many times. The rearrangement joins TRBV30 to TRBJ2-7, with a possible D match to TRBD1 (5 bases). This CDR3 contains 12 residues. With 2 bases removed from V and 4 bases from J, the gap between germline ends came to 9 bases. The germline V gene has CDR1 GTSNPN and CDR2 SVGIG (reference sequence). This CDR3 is CAWSPQGYEQYF. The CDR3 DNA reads TGTGCCTGGAGTCCTCAGGGTTACGAGCAGTACTTC.

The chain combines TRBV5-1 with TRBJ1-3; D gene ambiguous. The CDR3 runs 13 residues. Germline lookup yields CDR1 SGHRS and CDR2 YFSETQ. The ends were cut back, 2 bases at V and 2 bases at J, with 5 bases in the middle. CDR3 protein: CASSLGTGNTIYF. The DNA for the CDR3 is TGCGCCAGCAGCTTAGGCACTGGAAACACCATATATTTT.

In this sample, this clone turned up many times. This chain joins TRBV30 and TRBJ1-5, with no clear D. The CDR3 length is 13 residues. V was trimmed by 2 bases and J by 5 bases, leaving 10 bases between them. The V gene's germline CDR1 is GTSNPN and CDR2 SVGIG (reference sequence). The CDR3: CAWSTSRYQPQHF. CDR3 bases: TGTGCCTGGAGTACCTCAAGGTATCAGCCCCAGCATTTT.

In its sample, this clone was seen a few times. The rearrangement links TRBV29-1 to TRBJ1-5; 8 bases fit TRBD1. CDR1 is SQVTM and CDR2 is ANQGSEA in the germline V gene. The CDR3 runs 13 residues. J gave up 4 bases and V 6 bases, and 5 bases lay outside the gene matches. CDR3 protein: CSVGQGLNQPQHF. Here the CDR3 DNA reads TGCAGCGTAGGACAGGGCCTAAATCAGCCCCAGCATTTT.

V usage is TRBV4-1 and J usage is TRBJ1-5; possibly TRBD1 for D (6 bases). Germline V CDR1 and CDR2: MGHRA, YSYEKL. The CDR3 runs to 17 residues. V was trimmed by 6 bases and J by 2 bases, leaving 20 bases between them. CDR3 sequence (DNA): TGCGCCAGCAGTCACATAGGGCAGGGGCGAGGCAATCAGCCCCAGCATTTT. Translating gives CASSHIGQGRGNQPQHF.

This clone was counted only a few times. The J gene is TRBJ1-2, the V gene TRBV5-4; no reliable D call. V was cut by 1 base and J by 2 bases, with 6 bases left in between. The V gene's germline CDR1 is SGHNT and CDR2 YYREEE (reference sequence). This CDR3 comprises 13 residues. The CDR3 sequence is CASSLSANYGYTF. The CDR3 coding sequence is TGTGCCAGCAGCTTGTCTGCCAACTATGGCTACACCTTC.

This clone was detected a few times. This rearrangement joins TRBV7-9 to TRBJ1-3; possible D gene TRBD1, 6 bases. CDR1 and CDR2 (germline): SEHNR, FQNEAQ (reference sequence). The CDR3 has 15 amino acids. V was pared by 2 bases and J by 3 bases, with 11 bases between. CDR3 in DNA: TGTGCCAGCAGCTTAAACAGGGATCTTGGAAACACCATATATTTT. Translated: CASSLNRDLGNTIYF.

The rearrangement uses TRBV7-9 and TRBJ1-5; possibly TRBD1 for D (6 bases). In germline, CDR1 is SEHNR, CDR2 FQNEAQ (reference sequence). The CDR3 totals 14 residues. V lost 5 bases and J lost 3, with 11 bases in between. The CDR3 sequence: CASSHTGNNQPQHF. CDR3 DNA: TGTGCCAGCAGCCATACAGGGAACAATCAGCCCCAGCATTTT.

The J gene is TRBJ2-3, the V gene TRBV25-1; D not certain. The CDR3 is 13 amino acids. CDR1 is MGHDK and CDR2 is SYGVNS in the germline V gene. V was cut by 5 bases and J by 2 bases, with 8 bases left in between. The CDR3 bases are TGTGCCAGCAGTTATGACCACACAGATACGCAGTATTTT. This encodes CASSYDHTDTQYF. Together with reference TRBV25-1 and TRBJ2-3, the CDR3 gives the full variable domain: EADIYQTPRYLVIGTGKKITLECSQTMGHDKMYWYQQDPGMELHLIHYSYGVNSTEKGDLSSESTVSRIRTEHFPLTLESARPSHTSQYLCASSYDHTDTQYFGPGTRLTVL.

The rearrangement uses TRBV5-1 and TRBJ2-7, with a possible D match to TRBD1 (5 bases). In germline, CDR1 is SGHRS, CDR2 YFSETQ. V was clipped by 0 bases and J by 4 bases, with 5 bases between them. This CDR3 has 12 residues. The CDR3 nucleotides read TGCGCCAGCAGCTTGGACAGGTACGAGCAGTACTTC. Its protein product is CASSLDRYEQYF.